The rows below give T cell receptor beta chains drawn from one sample of a study of T cells in Graves' hyperthyroidism and ophthalmopathy. In TCRdb, the multiplex PCR reads were re-called with MiXCR into one record per CDR3 protein. Here the sample spans about 400,000 distinct CDR3 sequences, roughly 14% being singletons. Sequences were obtained from blood. These receptors all stem from a young man with Graves' ophthalmopathy. The CDR3 runs from the conserved cysteine through the conserved F or W. The D gene is left open where the match is weak. Only some rows state a clone size, as once, few, many or a class for expanded clones.

V gene: TRBV4-1
clone size: -
D gene: -
J gene: TRBJ2-7
CDR3 DNA: TGCGCCAGCAGCCAAGATAGCCAATCCTACGAGCAGTACTTC
CDR3 protein: CASSQDSQSYEQYF

V gene: TRBV3-1
clone size: many
D gene: -
J gene: TRBJ1-2
CDR3 DNA: TGTGCCAGCAGCCAAGACGATGGCTACACCTTC
CDR3 protein: CASSQDDGYTF

V gene: TRBV20-1
clone size: many
D gene: TRBD1
J gene: TRBJ1-5
CDR3 DNA: TGCAGTGCTAGAGATACGGGACAGGTGGACCATCAGCCCCAGCATTTT
CDR3 protein: CSARDTGQVDHQPQHF

V gene: TRBV27
clone size: -
D gene: TRBD2
J gene: TRBJ2-1
CDR3 DNA: TGTGCCAGCAGTCAGCGGGAGAACCCCTACAATGAGCAGTTCTTC
CDR3 protein: CASSQRENPYNEQFF

V gene: TRBV6-1
clone size: many
D gene: TRBD2
J gene: TRBJ2-3
CDR3 DNA: TGTGCCAGCACCGGACTAGTTGGCACAGATACGCAGTATTTT
CDR3 protein: CASTGLVGTDTQYF

V gene: TRBV10-2
clone size: many
D gene: TRBD1
J gene: TRBJ1-1
CDR3 DNA: TGCGCCAGCAAAAGGGACAGGGACGACCTTGAAGCTTTCTTT
CDR3 protein: CASKRDRDDLEAFF

V gene: TRBV20-1
clone size: few
D gene: -
J gene: TRBJ2-5
CDR3 DNA: TGCAGTGCTGGGAATACGGGGCAGGAGACCCAGTACTTC
CDR3 protein: CSAGNTGQETQYF

V gene: TRBV11-1
clone size: -
D gene: TRBD1
J gene: TRBJ1-1
CDR3 DNA: TGTGCCAGCAGCTCTCAGGGGGCTCACACTGAAGCTTTCTTT
CDR3 protein: CASSSQGAHTEAFF

V gene: TRBV3-1
clone size: many
D gene: -
J gene: TRBJ2-5
CDR3 DNA: TGTGCCAGCAGCCAAGCATACGAGGAAATTCAATCCCAAGAGACCCAGTACTTC
CDR3 protein: CASSQAYEEIQSQETQYF

V gene: TRBV20-1
clone size: few
D gene: -
J gene: TRBJ1-1
CDR3 DNA: TGCAGTGCTCCTCCGACTGTGAACACTGAAGCTTTCTTT
CDR3 protein: CSAPPTVNTEAFF

V gene: TRBV24-1
clone size: -
D gene: -
J gene: TRBJ2-5
CDR3 DNA: TGTGCCACCAGTGACACGGACTATCAAGAGACCCAGTACTTC
CDR3 protein: CATSDTDYQETQYF

V gene: TRBV11-3
clone size: few
D gene: TRBD1
J gene: TRBJ1-4
CDR3 DNA: TGTGCCAGCAGCTGGGGACAGGGAGAGAAACTGTTTTTT
CDR3 protein: CASSWGQGEKLFF

V gene: TRBV4-1
clone size: -
D gene: -
J gene: TRBJ2-5
CDR3 DNA: TGCGCCAGCAGCCAAGAGAACAGGGAAGAGACCCAGTACTTC
CDR3 protein: CASSQENREETQYF

V gene: TRBV5-1
clone size: many
D gene: -
J gene: TRBJ1-6
CDR3 DNA: TGCGCCAGCACCCACAGGGAGGATTCACCCCTCCACTTT
CDR3 protein: CASTHREDSPLHF

V gene: TRBV27
clone size: -
D gene: -
J gene: TRBJ2-7
CDR3 DNA: TGTGCCAGCAGTTTCCGGGGATCCTACGAGCGGTACTTC
CDR3 protein: CASSFRGSYERYF

V gene: TRBV29-1
clone size: few
D gene: -
J gene: TRBJ1-4
CDR3 DNA: TGCAGCGGGGACCGGGACGGGAATGAAAAACTGTTTTTT
CDR3 protein: CSGDRDGNEKLFF

V gene: TRBV20-1
clone size: few
D gene: -
J gene: TRBJ1-2
CDR3 DNA: TGCAGTGCCCCACGCAGGGTTGACAGCGGCTACACCTTC
CDR3 protein: CSAPRRVDSGYTF

V gene: TRBV6-2/TRBV6-3
clone size: few
D gene: -
J gene: TRBJ2-2
CDR3 DNA: TGTGCCAGCAGTCAGACAAACACCGGGGAGCTGTTTTTT
CDR3 protein: CASSQTNTGELFF

V gene: TRBV29-1
clone size: -
D gene: TRBD1
J gene: TRBJ2-5
CDR3 DNA: TGCAGCGTGATTTACCGGGACAGGCCGGAGACCCAGTACTTC
CDR3 protein: CSVIYRDRPETQYF

V gene: TRBV2
clone size: many
D gene: -
J gene: TRBJ1-2
CDR3 DNA: TGTGCCAGCAAGGGACTCCTCTATGGCTACACCTTC
CDR3 protein: CASKGLLYGYTF

V gene: TRBV7-9
clone size: many
D gene: -
J gene: TRBJ2-7
CDR3 DNA: TGTGCCAGCAGCTCGGACAGATACTTCTCCTACGAGCAGTACTTC
CDR3 protein: CASSSDRYFSYEQYF

V gene: TRBV6-1
clone size: many
D gene: TRBD2
J gene: TRBJ2-7
CDR3 DNA: TGTGCCAGCCCCGGACTAGCTGCTGACGAGCAGTACTTC
CDR3 protein: CASPGLAADEQYF

V gene: TRBV11-2
clone size: many
D gene: -
J gene: TRBJ2-1
CDR3 DNA: TGTGCCAGCAGGGACTCCTACAATGAGCAGTTCTTC
CDR3 protein: CASRDSYNEQFF

V gene: TRBV20-1
clone size: many
D gene: -
J gene: TRBJ2-7
CDR3 DNA: TGCAGTGCTATGCGACTAGGTATTTACGAGCAGTACTTC
CDR3 protein: CSAMRLGIYEQYF

V gene: TRBV2
clone size: many
D gene: -
J gene: TRBJ1-1
CDR3 DNA: TGTGCCAGCAGGAGGGGAATCGGGAACACTGAAGCTTTCTTT
CDR3 protein: CASRRGIGNTEAFF

V gene: TRBV4-1
clone size: -
D gene: -
J gene: TRBJ2-6
CDR3 DNA: TGCGCCAGCAGCCATCGGTTTGTGGAGGTAGTTGGGTTCGGCAACGTCCTGACTTTC
CDR3 protein: CASSHRFVEVVGFGNVLTF

V gene: TRBV3-1
clone size: -
D gene: -
J gene: TRBJ2-7
CDR3 DNA: TGTGCCAGCAGCCTCAAGGGTAATTACTACGAGCAGTACTTC
CDR3 protein: CASSLKGNYYEQYF

V gene: TRBV12-3/TRBV12-4
clone size: many
D gene: -
J gene: TRBJ1-5
CDR3 DNA: TGTGCCAGTGGGGCATATAGCAATCAGCCCCAGCATTTT
CDR3 protein: CASGAYSNQPQHF

V gene: TRBV30
clone size: -
D gene: -
J gene: TRBJ1-2
CDR3 DNA: TGTGCCTGGGCTCCTAGGGGGGGACTTAACTATGGCTACACCTTC
CDR3 protein: CAWAPRGGLNYGYTF

V gene: TRBV9
clone size: -
D gene: -
J gene: TRBJ1-2
CDR3 DNA: TGTGCCAGCAGCGTGGACAACATGAGGCTGAGGGGCTACACCTTC
CDR3 protein: CASSVDNMRLRGYTF

V gene: TRBV30
clone size: -
D gene: TRBD2
J gene: TRBJ2-5
CDR3 DNA: TGTGCCTGCTCCGGGACTAGCGGGAGGACCACTAGGGAGACCCAGTACTTC
CDR3 protein: CACSGTSGRTTRETQYF

V gene: TRBV19
clone size: many
D gene: -
J gene: TRBJ1-2
CDR3 DNA: TGTGCCAGTAGTATAGATCCCCCCAGAATCTATGGCTACACCTTC
CDR3 protein: CASSIDPPRIYGYTF

V gene: TRBV4-1
clone size: many
D gene: TRBD1
J gene: TRBJ2-1
CDR3 DNA: TGCGCCAGCAGCCAGGATGGGACAGGCAATGAGCAGTTCTTC
CDR3 protein: CASSQDGTGNEQFF

V gene: TRBV6-5
clone size: many
D gene: TRBD1
J gene: TRBJ2-7
CDR3 DNA: TGTGCCAGCAGTTACTCTTTTACGGGACAGGGAAACTACGAGCAGTACTTC
CDR3 protein: CASSYSFTGQGNYEQYF

V gene: TRBV18
clone size: once
D gene: -
J gene: TRBJ2-7
CDR3 DNA: TGTGCCAGCTCACCACCTCGGACCGGCGAGCAGTACTTC
CDR3 protein: CASSPPRTGEQYF

V gene: TRBV12-3/TRBV12-4
clone size: -
D gene: -
J gene: TRBJ2-3
CDR3 DNA: TGTGCCAGCAGCCTAGGGGGGGGGCGGAGCACAGATACGCAGTATTTT
CDR3 protein: CASSLGGGRSTDTQYF

V gene: TRBV25-1
clone size: -
D gene: -
J gene: TRBJ1-1
CDR3 DNA: TGTGCCAGCAGTGAATCGGCAGATGAAGCTTTCTTT
CDR3 protein: CASSESADEAFF

V gene: TRBV11-3
clone size: many
D gene: TRBD2
J gene: TRBJ2-1
CDR3 DNA: TGTGCCAGCAGCTCAACTAGCGGGAGGCCCTACAATGAGCAGTTCTTC
CDR3 protein: CASSSTSGRPYNEQFF

V gene: TRBV30
clone size: many
D gene: -
J gene: TRBJ2-3
CDR3 DNA: TGTGCCTGGAGTGTTGGCGGGACTAGCACAGATACGCAGTATTTT
CDR3 protein: CAWSVGGTSTDTQYF

V gene: TRBV2
clone size: many
D gene: -
J gene: TRBJ2-1
CDR3 DNA: TGTGCCAGCAGTGAAGAAGGCGGGACAATATACAATGAGCAGTTCTTC
CDR3 protein: CASSEEGGTIYNEQFF

V gene: TRBV20-1
clone size: few
D gene: TRBD2
J gene: TRBJ2-2
CDR3 DNA: TGCAGTGCCCCGGGACTAGCGGGGGCTGGCACCGGGGAGCTGTTTTTT
CDR3 protein: CSAPGLAGAGTGELFF

V gene: TRBV10-3
clone size: -
D gene: TRBD2
J gene: TRBJ2-5
CDR3 DNA: TGTGCCATCAGAGGGACTAGCCTCCCACAAGAGACCCAGTACTTC
CDR3 protein: CAIRGTSLPQETQYF

V gene: TRBV5-1
clone size: many
D gene: -
J gene: TRBJ1-1
CDR3 DNA: TGCGCCAGCAGCTTGGATCCAGGGGCGATGAACACTGAAGCTTTCTTT
CDR3 protein: CASSLDPGAMNTEAFF

V gene: TRBV2
clone size: many
D gene: -
J gene: TRBJ1-1
CDR3 DNA: TGTGCCAGCAGGGATGCCGCAGGGGACACTGAAGCTTTCTTT
CDR3 protein: CASRDAAGDTEAFF

V gene: TRBV27
clone size: few
D gene: -
J gene: TRBJ1-1
CDR3 DNA: TGTGCCAGCAATCCGCGCGGGAACACTGAAGCTTTCTTT
CDR3 protein: CASNPRGNTEAFF

V gene: TRBV12-3/TRBV12-4
clone size: many
D gene: -
J gene: TRBJ1-1
CDR3 DNA: TGTGCCAGCAGCTTGGACCATGAAGCTTTCTTT
CDR3 protein: CASSLDHEAFF

V gene: TRBV2
clone size: many
D gene: TRBD1
J gene: TRBJ1-5
CDR3 DNA: TGTGCCAGCAGGACCGGGACAGTCAATCAGCCCCAGCATTTT
CDR3 protein: CASRTGTVNQPQHF

V gene: TRBV12-3/TRBV12-4
clone size: many
D gene: TRBD1
J gene: TRBJ2-7
CDR3 DNA: TGTGCCAGCAGTCCGGGACAGGGGTGGTACGAGCAGTACTTC
CDR3 protein: CASSPGQGWYEQYF

V gene: TRBV3-1
clone size: many
D gene: TRBD2
J gene: TRBJ2-5
CDR3 DNA: TGTGCCAGCAGCCAAACTAGGACTAGCGGGATAGGGGAGACCCAGTACTTC
CDR3 protein: CASSQTRTSGIGETQYF

V gene: TRBV19
clone size: -
D gene: -
J gene: TRBJ2-7
CDR3 DNA: TGTGCCAGTAGTATATGGGGGGACCCCTACGAGCAGTACTTC
CDR3 protein: CASSIWGDPYEQYF

V gene: TRBV9
clone size: many
D gene: -
J gene: TRBJ2-1
CDR3 DNA: TGTGCCAGCAGCGTAGCGGACGCGCGGGGTTATGAGCAGTTCTTC
CDR3 protein: CASSVADARGYEQFF

V gene: TRBV11-2
clone size: many
D gene: -
J gene: TRBJ1-1
CDR3 DNA: TGTGCCAGCAGCCACGTATGGGCCAACACTGAAGCTTTCTTT
CDR3 protein: CASSHVWANTEAFF